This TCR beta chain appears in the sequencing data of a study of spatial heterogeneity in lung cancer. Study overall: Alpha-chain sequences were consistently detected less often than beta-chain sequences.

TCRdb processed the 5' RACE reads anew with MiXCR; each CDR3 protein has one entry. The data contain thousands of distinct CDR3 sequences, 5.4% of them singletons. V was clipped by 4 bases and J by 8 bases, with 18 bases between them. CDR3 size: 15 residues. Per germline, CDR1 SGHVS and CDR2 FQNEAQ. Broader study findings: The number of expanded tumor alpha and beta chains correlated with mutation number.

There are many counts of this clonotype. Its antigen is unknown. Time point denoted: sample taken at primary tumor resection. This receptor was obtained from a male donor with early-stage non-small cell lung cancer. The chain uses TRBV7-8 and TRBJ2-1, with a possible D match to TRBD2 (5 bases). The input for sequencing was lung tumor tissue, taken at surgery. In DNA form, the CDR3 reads TGTGCCAGCAGCTCGATGCCAATCCTAGCCGATGAGCAGTTCTTC. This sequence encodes CASSSMPILADEQFF.